These T cell receptor beta chains were read from a single sample in a study of blood T cell repertoires in COVID-19. Method: immunoSEQ multiplex PCR; TCRdb's copy keeps in-frame clones and lacks some. The sample comprises around 200,000 clones, around 90% of which are singletons, and 12% rests with the top ten. The specimen sequenced was peripheral blood. These receptor sequences come from a woman in her late teens or twenties who had recovered from COVID-19. Each CDR3 is given with its conserved first and last residue. The order of the fields is CDR3 protein, CDR3 DNA, J gene, V gene, clone size, D gene. A D gene is named only where the DNA matches it firmly. Only part of the rows carry a size: once, few, many, or a class if the clone is expanded.

CASSGTSNEQFF,TGTGCCAGCAGCGGGACTAGCAATGAGCAGTTCTTC,TRBJ2-1,TRBV9,.,TRBD2
CASRKKGQSEQFF,TGTGCCAGCAGAAAGAAGGGGCAAAGTGAGCAGTTCTTC,TRBJ2-1,TRBV12-3/TRBV12-4,.,.
CASSPLGISVDTEAFF,TGTGCCAGCTCACCCTTGGGTATATCCGTGGACACCGAAGCTTTCTTT,TRBJ1-1,TRBV18,.,.
CASTRTGGTEAFF,TGTGCCAGCACCAGGACAGGGGGCACTGAAGCTTTCTTT,TRBJ1-1,TRBV14,.,TRBD1
CASSPPNRGEGEKLFF,TGTGCCAGCTCACCTCCAAACAGGGGCGAAGGGGAAAAACTGTTTTTT,TRBJ1-4,TRBV18,once,TRBD1
CASSLVPGGRNEQFF,TGTGCCAGCAGCTTGGTCCCGGGAGGCCGGAATGAGCAGTTCTTC,TRBJ2-1,TRBV5-4,.,TRBD2
CASSQDWQGTYEQYF,TGCGCCAGCAGCCAAGATTGGCAGGGAACCTACGAGCAGTACTTC,TRBJ2-7,TRBV4-1,.,.
CSVTGTSGRRSSYEQYF,TGCAGCGTTACCGGGACTAGCGGGAGGAGGAGCTCCTACGAGCAGTACTTC,TRBJ2-7,TRBV29-1,.,TRBD2
CASSLPGSINTGELFF,TGTGCCAGCAGCCTCCCGGGATCGATCAACACCGGGGAGCTGTTTTTT,TRBJ2-2,TRBV5-4,.,.
CASSPRTGLQETQYF,TGTGCCAGCAGCCCCCGGACAGGGTTGCAAGAGACCCAGTACTTC,TRBJ2-5,TRBV11-2,.,TRBD1
CASSSMGLQETQYF,TGTGCCAGCAGCTCAATGGGACTTCAAGAGACCCAGTACTTC,TRBJ2-5,TRBV5-4,.,.
CSVQSGVVGWGEQYF,TGCAGCGTTCAATCGGGGGTCGTTGGCTGGGGCGAGCAGTACTTC,TRBJ2-7,TRBV29-1,.,.
CASSPPGLAVDNEQFF,TGCGCCAGCAGCCCGCCGGGACTAGCGGTGGACAATGAGCAGTTCTTC,TRBJ2-1,TRBV5-1,.,TRBD2
CASSQGRSRDNEQFF,TGCGCCAGCAGCCAGGGCAGGTCCAGGGACAATGAGCAGTTCTTC,TRBJ2-1,TRBV4-1,.,.
CSVDLPNTEAFF,TGCAGCGTTGATCTACCGAACACTGAAGCTTTCTTT,TRBJ1-1,TRBV29-1,.,.
CASSQVSGTAYEQYF,TGTGCCAGCAGCCAAGTGTCCGGGACTGCCTACGAGCAGTACTTC,TRBJ2-7,TRBV14,.,.
CASSLGAGYQPQHF,TGTGCCAGCAGCTTAGGGGCAGGGTATCAGCCCCAGCATTTT,TRBJ1-5,TRBV7-3,once,.
CAWSLPIYHSYEQYF,TGTGCCTGGAGTCTACCTATATACCACTCCTACGAGCAGTACTTC,TRBJ2-7,TRBV30,.,.
CASSPLGQLSGNTIYF,TGTGCCAGCAGCCCCTTGGGACAGTTATCCGGAAACACCATATATTTT,TRBJ1-3,TRBV4-2,.,TRBD1
CAWTRLATSTDTQYF,TGTGCCTGGACTAGACTAGCGACTAGCACAGATACGCAGTATTTT,TRBJ2-3,TRBV30,.,TRBD2
CASSRNPGTSDTDTQYF,TGTGCCAGCAGCCGAAATCCGGGGACTAGCGACACAGATACGCAGTATTTT,TRBJ2-3,TRBV3-1/TRBV3-2,.,TRBD2
CASSTGTARDTEAFF,TGTGCCAGTAGTACCGGGACAGCTAGGGACACTGAAGCTTTCTTT,TRBJ1-1,TRBV19,.,TRBD1
CASSFSGRAGNEQFF,TGTGCCAGCAGTTTTAGCGGGAGGGCTGGTAATGAGCAGTTCTTC,TRBJ2-1,TRBV6-2/TRBV6-3,.,TRBD2
CATSGRDGYEQYF,TGTGCCACCAGTGGGAGGGACGGCTACGAGCAGTACTTC,TRBJ2-7,TRBV24-1,.,.
CASSPRLARTYEQYF,TGTGCCAGCAGCCCTCGACTAGCGCGGACCTACGAGCAGTACTTC,TRBJ2-7,TRBV3-1/TRBV3-2,.,TRBD2
CASSRWTELNSPLHF,TGTGCCAGCAGCAGGTGGACAGAATTGAATTCACCCCTCCACTTT,TRBJ1-6,TRBV12-1,.,.
CASSEVWLGWSSYNSPLHF,TGTGCCAGCAGTGAAGTTTGGCTTGGGTGGAGCTCCTATAATTCACCCCTCCACTTT,TRBJ1-6,TRBV6-1,.,.